A selection of T cell receptor beta chains follows, all from one sample in a study of blood T cell repertoires in COVID-19. TCRdb keeps only in-frame clones here, not all; method: immunoSEQ multiplex PCR. The sample carries 270,000 or so clones, approximately 77% recorded once. Sequenced: peripheral blood. These receptors were obtained from a woman aged 18-29 years with acute or convalescent COVID-19. Each CDR3 is given with its conserved first and last residue. D genes are given only for firm matches. The size of a clone is reported for some rows only, either as once, few or many, or as a class for expanded clones.

d_call	j_call	cdr3_length	v_call	clone_size	cdr3_nt	cdr3_aa
TRBD1	TRBJ1-2	15	TRBV2	-	TGTGCCAGCACCGGGACAGGCCGACACAACTATGGCTACACCTTC	CASTGTGRHNYGYTF
-	TRBJ1-1	18	TRBV7-6	-	TGTGCCAGCAGCTTTAATCCCCGGAGGACGACAATGAACACTGAAGCTTTCTTT	CASSFNPRRTTMNTEAFF
TRBD1	TRBJ1-4	16	TRBV15	-	TGTGCCACCAGCGCCACCGCAGGACAGGCGCCTGAAAAACTGTTTTTT	CATSATAGQAPEKLFF
-	TRBJ1-1	13	TRBV19	once	TGTGCCAGTAGTATAGTGGACTGGACTGAAGCTTTCTTT	CASSIVDWTEAFF
TRBD2	TRBJ2-5	14	TRBV3-1/TRBV3-2	-	TGTGCCAGCAGCCCTAGCGGGAGTGGAGAGACCCAGTACTTC	CASSPSGSGETQYF
TRBD2	TRBJ2-5	15	TRBV19	once	TGTGCCAGTAGTATTGCGGGAGCCGGCCAAGAGACCCAGTACTTC	CASSIAGAGQETQYF
TRBD1	TRBJ1-1	18	TRBV6-2/TRBV6-3	-	TGTGCCAGCAGTTACTACGAACAGGGGATGGGGATGAACACTGAAGCTTTCTTT	CASSYYEQGMGMNTEAFF
TRBD2	TRBJ2-1	17	TRBV19	-	TGTGCCAGTAGTACCCGGACTAGCGGGAGTTTCTACAATGAGCAGTTCTTC	CASSTRTSGSFYNEQFF
TRBD1	TRBJ1-5	14	TRBV7-8	-	TGTGCCAGCAGCGCGGACAGGGAGGGTCAGCCCCAGCATTTT	CASSADREGQPQHF
TRBD2	TRBJ2-1	13	TRBV12-3/TRBV12-4	-	TGTGCCAGCACCCCTGGGGAGGGTGGTGAGCAGTTCTTC	CASTPGEGGEQFF
-	TRBJ2-1	15	TRBV30	-	TGTGCCTGGAGTTTCAAGGACATCCACTACAATGAGCAGTTCTTC	CAWSFKDIHYNEQFF
TRBD2	TRBJ2-1	18	TRBV18	-	TGTGCCAGCACCGGGGGGGCTAGCGGGACAATCTCCTACAATGAGCAGTTCTTC	CASTGGASGTISYNEQFF
TRBD1	TRBJ2-7	15	TRBV19	-	TGTGCCAGTAGTCCTTTGGGACAGGGGGGCTACGAGCAGTACTTC	CASSPLGQGGYEQYF
TRBD2	TRBJ2-1	17	TRBV11-3	-	TGTGCCAGCAGCCACCCTGGGGCGGGAGGGACCTACAATGAGCAGTTCTTC	CASSHPGAGGTYNEQFF
TRBD1	TRBJ2-7	17	TRBV3-1/TRBV3-2	-	TGTGCCAGCAGCCCCCAGCGCCCGGGACAGAGTAACTCCGAGCAGTACTTC	CASSPQRPGQSNSEQYF
-	TRBJ1-1	15	TRBV6-2/TRBV6-3	once	TGTGCCAGCAGTTACTGGTTTCAGGGTTCGACTGAAGCTTTCTTT	CASSYWFQGSTEAFF
TRBD2	TRBJ2-1	15	TRBV15	-	TGTGCCACCAGCAGAACTAGCGGGACCTACAATGAGCAGTTCTTC	CATSRTSGTYNEQFF
-	TRBJ2-7	14	TRBV4-3	few	TGCGCCAGCAGCCAAGATTTTAACTCCTACGAGCAGTACTTC	CASSQDFNSYEQYF
-	TRBJ1-6	15	TRBV27	-	TGTGCCAGCAGTTTATTGGACAGAAATAATTCACCCCTCCACTTT	CASSLLDRNNSPLHF
-	TRBJ2-7	21	TRBV21-1	-	TGTGCCAGCAGCAAAAGCATGGAGCGGGAGGGCTCTGTTACGACGCGTCGCGAGCAGTACTTC	CASSKSMEREGSVTTRREQYF
TRBD1	TRBJ1-5	14	TRBV28	-	TGTGCCAGCAGTTTGGTGGGACAGGGGCAGCCCCAGCATTTT	CASSLVGQGQPQHF
-	TRBJ2-1	15	TRBV7-2	-	TGTGCCAGCAGCTTAGGCGTAGCGCGACCAAATGAGCAGTTCTTC	CASSLGVARPNEQFF
-	TRBJ2-5	16	TRBV6-2/TRBV6-3	-	TGTGCCAGCAGTTACCCGGACGGTCTAGCGCAAGAGACCCAGTACTTC	CASSYPDGLAQETQYF
-	TRBJ2-5	14	TRBV5-4	-	TGTGCCAGCAGCTTGGGGGGGCGCGGAGAGACCCAGTACTTC	CASSLGGRGETQYF
TRBD2	TRBJ2-3	13	TRBV19	-	TGTGCCACAAGACTAGCGGGCACAGATACGCAGTATTTT	CATRLAGTDTQYF
-	TRBJ1-5	15	TRBV27	-	TGTGCCAGCAGTTTAGGTCAGGGGAGTTCTCAGCCCCAGCATTTT	CASSLGQGSSQPQHF
TRBD2	TRBJ2-2	15	TRBV5-1	-	TGCGCCAGCAGCTCCGGGGGGGCCAACACCGGGGAGCTGTTTTTT	CASSSGGANTGELFF
-	TRBJ2-2	15	TRBV6-5	-	TGTGCCAGCAGAACCCAACAGGGTAGATACGGGGAGCTGTTTTTT	CASRTQQGRYGELFF
-	TRBJ2-1	13	TRBV27	-	TGTGCAACCTCAGGTTACTCCTACAATGAGCAGTTCTTC	CATSGYSYNEQFF